A single sample is the source of the 21 T cell receptor beta chains below, sequenced in a study of somatic mutations in cytotoxic T cells in rheumatoid arthritis. Here immunoSEQ multiplex PCR was the method, and the copy in TCRdb shows in-frame clones only, minus some. The sample includes 15,000 to 20,000 clones, 75% to 90% of them seen just once. The sample taken for sequencing was CD8+ T cells sorted from blood. These TCRs come from a middle-aged woman with rheumatoid arthritis.

J is TRBJ2-5 and V is TRBV14, with TRBD2 identical over 7 bases. V lost 2 bases to trimming and J lost 5 bases; unmatched junction nucleotides: 11. From germline, CDR1 is SGHDN and CDR2 FVKESK. The CDR3 covers 16 residues. For the CDR3, the DNA is TGTGCCAGCAGCCAATACGTGGGAGGGTATCGGGAGACCCAGTACTTC. It is translated as CASSQYVGGYRETQYF.

The chain links TRBV14 to TRBJ2-4, with 9 bases matching TRBD1. With 3 bases clipped from V and 1 base from J, the junction kept 16 bases outside the gene matches. The CDR3 contains 20 residues. The V gene's germline CDR1 is SGHDN and CDR2 FVKESK. The CDR3 DNA is TGTGCCAGCAGCCACCCAAAAACGCGGGCGACAGGGGGGGCCAAAAACATTCAGTACTTC. Its protein product is CASSHPKTRATGGAKNIQYF.

The rearrangement links TRBV5-1 to TRBJ2-7, with D maybe TRBD1 (5 bases). Germline CDR1 is SGHRS and CDR2 is YFSETQ. The CDR3 contains 15 residues. Trimming left V 0 bases short and J 6 bases short, with 16 bases between. The CDR3 DNA reads as TGCGCCAGCAGCTTGGTCCAGGGCAGGGAAGGCGAGCAGTACTTC. It specifies CASSLVQGREGEQYF.

The chain combines TRBV11-3 with TRBJ2-7; a weak D match, TRBD1 (5 bases). V gave up 5 bases and J gave up 4 bases, with 15 bases separating them. From germline, CDR1 is SGHNT and CDR2 YENEEA. This CDR3 contains 14 residues. The CDR3 coding sequence is TGTGCCAGCAGCCCCGCAGACAGCGATTACGAGCAGTACTTC. Its translation is CASSPADSDYEQYF.

The rearrangement uses TRBV2 and TRBJ2-5, with TRBD2 matching over 12 bases. Per the germline V gene, CDR1 is SNHLY and CDR2 is FYNNEI. The ends lost 2 bases at V and 7 bases at J; junction bases unmatched: 11. The CDR3 loop spans 17 amino acids. CDR3 loop: CASSETMTSGSLGTQYF. The DNA for the CDR3 is TGTGCCAGCAGTGAAACGATGACTAGCGGGAGTTTGGGGACCCAGTACTTC.

The rearrangement uses TRBV30 and TRBJ1-2; 7 bases are a match to TRBD1. The germline gives CDR1 GTSNPN, CDR2 SVGIG (reference sequence). This CDR3 is 13 amino acids long. Trimming removed 6 bases from V and 3 bases from J; junction bases left unmatched: 7. Here the CDR3 DNA reads TGTGCCTGTCATGAAACAGGGGACTATGGCTACACCTTC. Its protein is CACHETGDYGYTF.

J is TRBJ1-3 and V is TRBV5-6; the match to TRBD1 covers 9 bases. The trim removed 7 bases at V and 1 base at J, leaving 6 bases unmatched. This CDR3 region has 15 residues. The germline gives CDR1 SGHDT, CDR2 YYEEEE. This CDR3 reads CASSFGTGSGNTIYF. CDR3 bases: TGTGCCAGCTCTTTCGGGACAGGGTCTGGAAACACCATATATTTT. The variable domain in full, completed from reference TRBV5-6 and TRBJ1-3, reads DAGVTQSPTHLIKTRGQQVTLRCSPKSGHDTVSWYQQALGQGPQFIFQYYEEEERQRGNFPDRFSGHQFPNYSSELNVNALLLGDSALYLCASSFGTGSGNTIYFGEGSWLTVV.

The V gene is TRBV6-5, the J gene TRBJ2-7, with 9 nucleotides matching TRBD2. The CDR3 has 13 amino acids. Germline V CDR1 and CDR2: MNHEY, SVGAGI. With V trimmed by 7 bases and J by 0 bases, 1 base remained unmatched. The CDR3 reads CASMTSGSYEQYF. The DNA for the CDR3 is TGTGCCAGCATGACTAGCGGCTCCTACGAGCAGTACTTC.

The gene calls are TRBV9 and TRBJ1-2; 7 bases agree with TRBD1. CDR3 length: 16 amino acids. The germline CDR1 and CDR2 sequences are SGDLS and YYNGEE. Trimming removed 3 bases from V and 0 bases from J; junction bases left unmatched: 8. The CDR3 reads CASSAGGTASNYGYTF. The CDR3 nucleotides read TGTGCCAGCAGCGCGGGAGGGACAGCTTCTAACTATGGCTACACCTTC.

The gene calls are TRBV5-4 and TRBJ1-3; TRBD1 might be the D (5 bases). Germline V CDR1 and CDR2: SGHNT, YYREEE (reference sequence). V lost 4 bases and J 0 bases, leaving 11 bases between the germline ends. The CDR3 contains 15 residues. The CDR3 DNA sequence: TGTGCCAGCAGCCCCGGGGGGAGCTCTGGAAACACCATATATTTT. Translated, it gives CASSPGGSSGNTIYF.

V gene TRBV13 combines with J gene TRBJ2-7; maybe TRBD2 (5 bases). This CDR3 spans 16 amino acids. Germline CDR1 and CDR2: PRHDT and FYEKMQ (reference sequence). V was pared by 5 bases and J by 4 bases, with 21 bases between. In DNA form, the CDR3 reads TGTGCCAGCAGCCCTTCCACGGGGAACGGGGTTTACGAGCAGTACTTC. It codes for CASSPSTGNGVYEQYF.

A few counts support this clone. The chain is built from TRBV6-5 and TRBJ1-2; no reliable D call. Germline values: CDR1 MNHEY, CDR2 SVGAGI. V dropped 5 bases and J dropped 8 bases, with 12 bases sitting between them. This CDR3 has 12 residues. The DNA for the CDR3 is TGTGCCAGCAGTCGTGGAGGCTGGGGCTACACCTTC. This encodes CASSRGGWGYTF.

The rearrangement joins TRBV5-6 to TRBJ1-1, with D unresolved. The CDR3 spans 12 residues. Germline values: CDR1 SGHDT, CDR2 YYEEEE. With 4 bases removed from V and 4 bases from J, the gap between germline ends came to 8 bases. The CDR3 spells CASSLGSTEAFF. DNA for the CDR3: TGTGCCAGCAGCCTGGGGAGCACTGAAGCTTTCTTT. Complete variable domain (other parts from reference TRBV5-6 and TRBJ1-1): DAGVTQSPTHLIKTRGQQVTLRCSPKSGHDTVSWYQQALGQGPQFIFQYYEEEERQRGNFPDRFSGHQFPNYSSELNVNALLLGDSALYLCASSLGSTEAFFGQGTRLTVV.

The V gene is TRBV7-6, the J gene TRBJ1-1; 7 bases match TRBD1. The CDR3 is 13 amino acids. Germline V gives CDR1 SGHVS, CDR2 FNYEAQ. V lost 1 base, J lost 6 bases, and 2 bases stayed unmatched. The CDR3 coding sequence is TGTGCCAGCAGCTTAGGACAGGGCCCTGAAGCTTTCTTT. Protein sequence: CASSLGQGPEAFF.

The chain combines TRBV4-1 with TRBJ1-2; 7 bases match TRBD1. This CDR3 region has 15 residues. V lost 1 base, J lost 6 bases, and 8 bases stayed unmatched. The germline V gene encodes CDR1 MGHRA and CDR2 YSYEKL. Written as DNA, the CDR3 is TGCGCCAGCAGCCAAGGGACCCGAACAGGGGATGGCTACACCTTC. Protein product: CASSQGTRTGDGYTF.

The chain combines TRBV2 with TRBJ2-5, with D perhaps TRBD2 (6 bases). The CDR3 runs to 16 residues. Trimming took 2 bases from V and 2 from J, leaving 15 bases between them. CDR1 SNHLY and CDR2 FYNNEI come from the germline V gene. CDR3 region: CASSERLASFQETQYF. CDR3 in DNA: TGTGCCAGCAGTGAACGGCTAGCGAGTTTTCAAGAGACCCAGTACTTC.

The gene calls are TRBV2 and TRBJ2-3; the D is unclear. The germline V gene encodes CDR1 SNHLY and CDR2 FYNNEI. The CDR3 length is 16 residues. With 3 bases removed from V and 2 bases from J, the gap between germline ends came to 15 bases. DNA for the CDR3: TGTGCCAGCAGTGAGTCTAGGCAGTGGTACACAGATACGCAGTATTTT. This codes for CASSESRQWYTDTQYF.

The V gene is TRBV7-6, the J gene TRBJ2-1; 11 nucleotides agree with TRBD2. Per germline, CDR1 SGHVS and CDR2 FNYEAQ. Trimming removed 1 base from V and 8 bases from J; junction bases left unmatched: 10. CDR3 length: 17 amino acids. The CDR3 DNA follows: TGTGCCAGCAGCTTAGGGGTAGCGGGAGGGCTTGCGGATGAGCAGTTCTTC. It codes for CASSLGVAGGLADEQFF.

This clone was seen just once. J is TRBJ1-1 and V is TRBV9, with TRBD1 matching over 7 bases. Germline CDR1 and CDR2: SGDLS and YYNGEE. The V gene end was trimmed by 3 bases and the J gene end by 4 bases; junction bases not matched to a gene: 6. The CDR3 totals 14 residues. The CDR3 sequence: CASSARQGGTEAFF. In DNA, the CDR3 is TGTGCCAGCAGCGCCAGACAGGGTGGCACTGAAGCTTTCTTT. Full variable domain (outside the CDR3, taken from reference TRBV9 and TRBJ1-1): DSGVTQTPKHLITATGQRVTLRCSPRSGDLSVYWYQQSLDQGLQFLIQYYNGEERAKGNILERFSAQQFPDLHSELNLSSLELGDSALYFCASSARQGGTEAFFGQGTRLTVV.

This chain uses TRBV27 with TRBJ1-3; D call uncertain. V lost 5 bases to trimming and J lost 4 bases, with 12 bases between them. CDR1 is MNHEY, CDR2 SMNVEV, per germline (reference sequence). The CDR3 has 14 residues. CDR3 DNA sequence: TGTGCCAGCAGTCCGGTTCCCTCCGGAAACACCATATATTTT. Translated, it gives CASSPVPSGNTIYF.

Of note for this clone: The DNA is omitted, as the CDR3 cannot be located on it reliably, and the CDR3 follows TCRdb's listing. The gene calls are TRBV7-8 and TRBJ1-4. The CDR3 totals 14 residues, both ends included. The germline gives CDR1 SGHVS, CDR2 FQNEAQ. The chain's CDR3 is CASTSGEEGKKLFF.